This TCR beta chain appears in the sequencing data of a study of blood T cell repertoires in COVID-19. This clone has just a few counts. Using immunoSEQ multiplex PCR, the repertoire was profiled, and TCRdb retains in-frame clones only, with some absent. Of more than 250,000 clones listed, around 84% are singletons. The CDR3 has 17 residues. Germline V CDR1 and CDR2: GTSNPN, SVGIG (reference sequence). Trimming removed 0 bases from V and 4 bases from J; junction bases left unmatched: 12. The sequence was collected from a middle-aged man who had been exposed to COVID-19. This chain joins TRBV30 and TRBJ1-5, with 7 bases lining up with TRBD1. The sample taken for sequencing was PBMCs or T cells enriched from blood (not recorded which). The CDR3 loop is CAWSVLGGLRENQPQHF. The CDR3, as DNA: TGTGCCTGGAGTGTACTAGGGGGCCTGCGGGAAAATCAGCCCCAGCATTTT.